A selection of T cell receptor beta chains follows, all from one sample in a study of T cells expressing NK-cell markers. Reanalyzing the 5' RACE reads, TCRdb keeps one entry per CDR3 protein, without DNA. The sample's table shows roughly 350,000 distinct CDR3 sequences. The specimen was blood T cells: a sorted CD56 or NKG2C T cell subset, CD4+ or CD8+ T cells, or bulk PBMC T cells (not recorded which). The receptors here all came from a man aged 18-69 years in good health. Both conserved end residues are part of each CDR3.

>TRBJ2-7|TRBV7-8
CASSPRGQGAYEQYF
>TRBJ1-2|TRBV20-1
CTIPTTSNYGYTF
>TRBJ2-7|TRBV6-5
CASSYRVIMSYEQYF
>TRBJ2-7|TRBV11-2
CASSFWFRGLGEQYF
>TRBJ2-7|TRBV6-2/TRBV6-3
CASRKPGQGRDEQYF
>TRBJ1-5|TRBV28
CASRLDPWGPQHF
>TRBJ1-2|TRBV6-1
CASSETGFRGYTF
>TRBJ2-6|TRBV30
CAADGGRISGANVLTF
>TRBJ2-5|TRBV7-2
CASSRRGGELETQYF
>TRBJ1-4|TRBV20-1
CSATSQWGEKLFF
>TRBJ2-7|TRBV5-1
CASSLADRPKYEQYF
>TRBJ1-6|TRBV5-1
CASSPRTGTVNSPLHF
>TRBJ2-3|TRBV7-2
CASSTLLAGGPDTQYF
>TRBJ2-7|TRBV5-5
CASRLGQGDHEQYF
>TRBJ2-7|TRBV6-1
CASSNAGEIPYEQYF
>TRBJ2-5|TRBV24-1
CATSDRGLQETQYF
>TRBJ2-1|TRBV4-1
CASSQVVLAGIKEQFF
>TRBJ1-2|TRBV20-1
CSARLGVSYGYTF
>TRBJ1-4|TRBV6-1
CASSARTGEKLFF
>TRBJ2-3|TRBV20-1
CSARDRQGPDTQYF
>TRBJ2-1|TRBV11-3
CASSFGGGTRDEQFF
>TRBJ2-7|TRBV6-1
CASSEPGGNSYEQYF
>TRBJ1-1|TRBV21-1
CASSTRQSQAFF
>TRBJ2-7|TRBV2
CASSEGRIVNEQYF
>TRBJ1-1|TRBV29-1
CSVPQGSLNTEAFF
>TRBJ1-4|TRBV20-1
CSASHGGLDEKLFF
>TRBJ1-6|TRBV9
CASSRTGRENSPLHF
>TRBJ1-5|TRBV20-1
CSGREANQPQHF
>TRBJ2-7|TRBV15
CATSTGLQPGYEQYF
>TRBJ1-2|TRBV2
CASSDGGSNYGYTF
>TRBJ2-3|TRBV6-1
CASRIGTGVNTQYF
>TRBJ1-2|TRBV6-5
CASSYSTAVPYGYTF
>TRBJ2-1|TRBV27
CASSFRGGLDEQFF
>TRBJ2-2|TRBV6-4
CASTSTGNTGELFF
>TRBJ2-3|TRBV29-1
CSVLKLPLGVDTQYF